This TCR beta chain came from a study of blood T cell repertoires in COVID-19. Produced via immunoSEQ multiplex PCR; TCRdb's table is partial and in-frame only. The sample contains 180,000 or so clones, around 87% of which appear only once. CDR1 and CDR2 from the germline V gene are SGHTA and FQGNSA. This CDR3 is 12 amino acids long. V lost 5 bases and J lost 8, with 12 bases in between. V and J are TRBV7-2 and TRBJ1-2; unclear D gene. This clonotype was obtained from a man in his forties or fifties with acute or convalescent COVID-19. The sequencing sample was made of peripheral blood. The CDR3 DNA reads as TGTGCCAGCAGCCCCAACTTAAACGGCTACACCTTC. The encoded protein is CASSPNLNGYTF.